This T cell receptor (beta chain) was sequenced in a study of blood T cell repertoires in COVID-19. The V and J ends lost 0 bases and 4 bases respectively, with 14 bases between them. Germline lookup yields CDR1 SGDLS and CDR2 YYNGEE. There are 16 residues in the CDR3. As processed by the authors: From reference gene primer amplification, estimates of nucleated cell counts were derived. TCRdb's table, derived via immunoSEQ multiplex PCR, lists solely in-frame clones and lacks some. That table is the source of V, J and clone size, and D and trimming were worked out from the DNA. The sample has under 200,000 clones, under 90% seen once. This clone was seen just once.

The V and J genes are TRBV9 and TRBJ1-3; no reliable D call. Sequencing was done on a sample of PBMCs or T cells enriched from blood (not recorded which). This sequence originates from a man aged 55 to 70 who had recovered from COVID-19. This chain's CDR3 is CASSVDGSSGGNTIYF. DNA of the CDR3: TGTGCCAGCAGCGTAGATGGGAGCTCGGGAGGAAACACCATATATTTT.